This T cell receptor beta chain was documented in a study of blood T cell repertoires in COVID-19. As for the study in general: The United States, Italy and Spain were the sources of the acute and convalescent COVID-19 samples. Sources were T cells, B-cell-depleted T cells, or PBMCs; the material itself was cDNA or gDNA.

Germline trimming cut 4 bases from V and 5 bases from J; bases unmatched to any gene: 3. CDR1 is KGHSH and CDR2 is LQKENI in the germline V gene. The CDR3 contains 13 residues. The table lists this clone with a few counts. Original data processing: Reference gene primer amplification gave nucleated cell count estimates. Using immunoSEQ multiplex PCR, the repertoire was profiled, and TCRdb retains in-frame clones only, with some absent. Clone size and the V and J calls come from that table; the DNA yielded D and trimming. This table has some 160,000 clones, around 83% appearing once. The sequenced sample was peripheral blood. The chain employs TRBV18 and TRBJ1-2; 8 nucleotides line up with TRBD1. The clonotype was recovered from a human donor in a cohort sampled during active COVID-19. CDR3 nucleotides: TGTGCCAGCTCACTGGACAGGGTTTATGGCTACACCTTC. This gives the protein CASSLDRVYGYTF.